These 17 T cell receptor beta chains came from one sample sequenced in a study of tumor-infiltrating lymphocytes in primary liver carcinoma. From roughly 0.55 ug of total RNA, TCR beta-specific cDNA was reverse-transcribed using a constant-region primer. Construction of TCR beta libraries relied on three successive nested multiplex PCR rounds employing slightly modified ARM-PCR. Primers for the first two PCR rounds were TRBV1-TRBV30 forward primers and a C-beta reverse primer (approximately 10 cycles per round). Via MiXCR, TCRdb re-called the multiplex PCR reads, giving one row per CDR3 protein. The top ten clones hold less than 35% of a sample with 44,000 or so distinct CDR3 sequences, over 65% of them seen once. DNA and RNA were both co-extracted from 20-30 mg of bulk tissue that had not been sorted. The sequenced material came from liver tumor tissue from sampling region 5. Subset specified: tumor region T5, tumor centre. The receptors originated from a man aged 35 to 55 with primary liver carcinoma and hepatitis B virus infection.

Details on this clonotype: The CDR3 end shows no conserved phenylalanine or tryptophan, and so a read error is likely. This chain uses TRBV4-1 with TRBJ2-5; D may be TRBD1 (6 bases). Germline lookup yields CDR1 MGHRA and CDR2 YSYEKL. The CDR3 has 15 amino acids. The V gene lost 0 bases and the J gene lost 0 bases, with 8 bases spanning the gap. The CDR3 sequence is CASSQDSGDQETQYI. The CDR3 region has the DNA TGCGCCAGCAGCCAAGATTCAGGGGACCAAGAGACCCAGTACATC.

Details on this clonotype: Compared with germline, one end of the junction differs, possibly owing to a read error. This sequence joins TRBV13 and TRBJ2-7; 9 bases match TRBD1. The CDR3 is 17 residues long. Looked up from germline, CDR1 is PRHDT and CDR2 is FYEKMQ (reference sequence). CDR3 loop: CASSPPTGGQGSYELYF. CDR3 DNA sequence: TGTGCCAGCAGCCCGCCTACAGGGGGCCAAGGCTCCTACGAGCTGTACTTC.

Points on this clonotype: One junction end does not reproduce the germline sequence, and a read error may be involved. The rearrangement joins TRBV5-5 to TRBJ1-2; D is unclear. Germline V CDR1 and CDR2: SGHKS, YYEKEE (reference sequence). The CDR3 is made up of 14 amino acids. CDR3 nucleotides: TGTACCAGCACCTTGGAAGGCGCGAACGATGGCTACACCTTC. This encodes CTSTLEGANDGYTF.

Of note for this clonotype: One junction end disagrees with the germline gene, perhaps due to a read error. CDR3 residues: CASSQELGAETQYF. The CDR3 coding sequence is TGCGCTAGCAGCCAAGAGCTAGGGGCAGAGACCCAGTACTTC. The chain recombines TRBV4-1 with TRBJ2-5, with D possibly matching TRBD1 (5 bases). The CDR3 loop spans 14 amino acids. The germline CDR1 and CDR2 sequences are MGHRA and YSYEKL.

The chain joins TRBV30 to TRBJ1-4; D perhaps matches TRBD1 (5 bases). With 6 bases removed from V and 8 bases from J, the gap between germline ends came to 31 bases. Germline CDR1 and CDR2: GTSNPN and SVGIG (reference sequence). The CDR3 length is 18 residues. The CDR3: CACSTGTSGNQPREKLFF. DNA for the CDR3: TGTGCCTGTAGTACCGGGACTAGCGGGAACCAACCGAGGGAAAAACTGTTTTTT.

A remark on this clonotype: Sequence at one end of the junction differs from germline and may be a read error. V and J are TRBV12-3 or TRBV12-4 and TRBJ2-7; D might be TRBD1 (6 bases). CDR3 length: 16 amino acids. The CDR3 region is CASSSTGTSGNYERYF. The CDR3 DNA follows: TGTGCCAGCAGTTCCACAGGGACCTCAGGCAACTACGAGCGGTACTTC.

Note on this clonotype: At one boundary the junction diverges from the germline segment, which might be a read error. The chain carries TRBV5-6 and TRBJ1-6; perhaps TRBD1 as D (6 bases). Per germline, CDR1 SGHDT and CDR2 YYEEEE. The CDR3 sequence is 14 residues long. The CDR3 DNA reads as TGTGCCACCAGCGTCACCGGGACACCTTCACCCCTCCACTTT. It codes for CATSVTGTPSPLHF.

This clonotype is judged medium-sized (0.01 to 0.1%). The gene calls are TRBV11-2 and TRBJ1-5, with no clear D. This CDR3 has 12 residues. The germline gives CDR1 SGHAT, CDR2 FQNNGV. The V end was cut by 4 bases, the J end by 7 bases, with 8 bases between. The CDR3 region is CASSSPRQPQHF. For the CDR3, the DNA is TGTGCCAGCAGCTCGCCGCGGCAGCCCCAGCATTTT. Using reference TRBV11-2 and TRBJ1-5 for the parts outside the CDR3, the full variable domain is EAGVAQSPRYKIIEKRQSVAFWCNPISGHATLYWYQQILGQGPKLLIQFQNNGVVDDSQLPKDRFSAERLKGVDSTLKIQPAKLEDSAVYLCASSSPRQPQHFGDGTRLSIL.

Points on this clonotype: The junction departs from the called germline gene at one end, perhaps through a read error. The rearrangement links TRBV6-1 to TRBJ1-2; D not resolved. The length of the CDR3 is 15 residues. Germline V gene lookup returns CDR1 MNHNS and CDR2 SASEGT. CDR3 in amino acids: CASGEEWAWSYGYTF. CDR3 bases: TGTGCCAGCGGTGAAGAGTGGGCATGGAGCTATGGCTACACCTTC.

For this clonotype: Since no conserved phenylalanine or tryptophan closes the CDR3, a read error is the likely cause. This chain links TRBV5-4 with TRBJ1-1; 7 bases map to TRBD1. The length of the CDR3 is 16 residues. J lost 1 base, V lost 3 bases, and 9 bases had no gene match. The germline V gene has CDR1 SGHNT and CDR2 YYREEE (reference sequence). CDR3 in amino acids: CASSSGVGTANTEAFL. The CDR3 DNA is TGTGCCAGCAGCTCTGGGGTCGGGACAGCGAACACTGAAGCTTTCTTG.

With regard to this clonotype: It is unclear where the CDR3 begins or ends on the DNA, so no DNA is shown, and the CDR3 is as TCRdb lists it. The V and J genes are TRBV10-3 and TRBJ1-2; the table's TRBD1 call for D was not verified on the DNA. The CDR3 is 12 residues long, counting both termini. The germline V gene has CDR1 ENHRY and CDR2 SYGVKD. The CDR3 sequence: CVIRGAAYGCTF.

The chain employs TRBV4-1 and TRBJ2-7; 10 bases are a match to TRBD2. Looked up from germline, CDR1 is MGHRA and CDR2 is YSYEKL. V lost 4 bases and J lost 1; bases outside the gene matches: 4. The CDR3 sequence is 15 residues long. CDR3 nucleotides: TGCGCCAGCAGCCCACCGGGACTAGCGTCCTACGAGCAGTACTTC. Translation: CASSPPGLASYEQYF.

Only a few counts were recorded for this clonotype. V gene TRBV5-6 combines with J gene TRBJ1-1; 7 nucleotides match TRBD1. J lost 5 bases, V lost 4 bases, and 8 bases had no gene match. Per germline, CDR1 SGHDT and CDR2 YYEEEE. CDR3 length: 14 amino acids. Written as DNA, the CDR3 is TGTGCCAGCAGCCTCCAGGGGGTAGGGACTGAAGCTTTCTTT. Amino acid sequence: CASSLQGVGTEAFF.

As for this clonotype: This sequence may be a read error, since a much larger clone differs from it by one base. The CDR3 reads CASSLLQVADTQYF. CDR3 sequence (DNA): TGTGCCAGCAGCCTGCTACAGGTCGCAGATACGCAGTATTTT. V is TRBV7-9 and J is TRBJ2-3; D perhaps matches TRBD1 (5 bases). CDR1 and CDR2 from the germline V gene are SEHNR and FQNEAQ (reference sequence). Trimming shortened V by 5 bases and J by 4 bases, and 13 bases separated the two germline ends. This CDR3 is 14 amino acids long.

The chain carries TRBV6-5 and TRBJ2-7, with a tentative D call TRBD2 (6 bases). Germline V gene sequence: CDR1 MNHEY, CDR2 SVGAGI. V was clipped by 5 bases and J by 6 bases, with 17 bases between them. CDR3 size: 14 residues. The CDR3 protein is CASSPGIGRSEQYF. CDR3 in DNA: TGTGCCAGCAGTCCCGGGATAGGGAGGAGCGAGCAGTACTTC.

A word on this clonotype: A read error may be the cause here, since a much bigger clone is one base away. J is TRBJ2-1 and V is TRBV28, with D tentatively TRBD1 (5 bases). The CDR3 spans 15 residues. The germline CDR1 and CDR2 sequences are MDHEN and SYDVKM. The CDR3: CASTGRNTPYNELFF. CDR3 DNA sequence: TGTGCCAGCACAGGGCGGAATACCCCCTACAATGAGCTGTTCTTC.

The table lists this clonotype with a few counts. This chain joins TRBV27 and TRBJ2-4; no reliable D call. Per the germline V gene, CDR1 is MNHEY and CDR2 is SMNVEV (reference sequence). CDR3 length: 14 residues. Trimming cost V 7 bases and J 0 bases, with 10 bases left between them. The CDR3 sequence is CASTSVIAKNIQYF. As DNA, the CDR3 is TGTGCCAGCACAAGCGTTATAGCCAAAAACATTCAGTACTTC.